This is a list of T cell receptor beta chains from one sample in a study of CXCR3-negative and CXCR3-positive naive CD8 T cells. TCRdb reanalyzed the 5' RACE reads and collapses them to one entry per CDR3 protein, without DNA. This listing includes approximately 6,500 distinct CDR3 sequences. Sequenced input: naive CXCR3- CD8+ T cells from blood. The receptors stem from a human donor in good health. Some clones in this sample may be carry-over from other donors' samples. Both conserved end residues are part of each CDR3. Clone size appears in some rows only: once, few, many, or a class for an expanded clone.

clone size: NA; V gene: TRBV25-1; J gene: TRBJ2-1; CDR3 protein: CATLGLAGGNEQFF
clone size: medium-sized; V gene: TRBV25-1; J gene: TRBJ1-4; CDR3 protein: CASSERQDEKLFF
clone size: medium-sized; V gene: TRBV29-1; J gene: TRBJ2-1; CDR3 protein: CSVVSGYEQFF
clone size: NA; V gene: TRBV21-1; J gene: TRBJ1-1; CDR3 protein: CASSKKNESLAEAFF
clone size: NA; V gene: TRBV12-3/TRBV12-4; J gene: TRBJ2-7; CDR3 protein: CASSFRGTYQYF
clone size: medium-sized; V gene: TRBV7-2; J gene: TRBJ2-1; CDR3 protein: CASSLEQGAAYNEQFF
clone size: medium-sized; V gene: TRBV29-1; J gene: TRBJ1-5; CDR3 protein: CSVLGRDSNQPQHF
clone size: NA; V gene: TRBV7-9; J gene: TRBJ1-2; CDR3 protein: CASRGLDKTYGYTF
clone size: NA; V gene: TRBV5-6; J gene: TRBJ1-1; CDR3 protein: CASSFGRVATEAFF
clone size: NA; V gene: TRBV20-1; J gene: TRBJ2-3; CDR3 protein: CSARPTTYTDTQYF
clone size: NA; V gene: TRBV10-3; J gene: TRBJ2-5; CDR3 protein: CAIRRGETQYF
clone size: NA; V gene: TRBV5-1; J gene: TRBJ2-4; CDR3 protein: CASSPVGNENIQYF
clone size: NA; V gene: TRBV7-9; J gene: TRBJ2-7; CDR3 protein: CASSPALAGTYEQYF
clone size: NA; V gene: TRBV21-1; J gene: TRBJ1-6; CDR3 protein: CASSKGQGASPLHF
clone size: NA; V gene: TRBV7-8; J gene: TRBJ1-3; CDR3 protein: CASSHTLTGDGNTIYF
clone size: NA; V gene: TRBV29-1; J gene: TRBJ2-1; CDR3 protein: CSVEAVTYNEQFF
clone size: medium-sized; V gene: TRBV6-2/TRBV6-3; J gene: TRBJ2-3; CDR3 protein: CASSYGATTTDTQYF
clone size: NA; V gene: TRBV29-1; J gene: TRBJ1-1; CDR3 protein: CSGVGDPTPTEAFF
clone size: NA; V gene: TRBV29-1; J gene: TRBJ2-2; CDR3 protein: CSVVTGITNTGELFF
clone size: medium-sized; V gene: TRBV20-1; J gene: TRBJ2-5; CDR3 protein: CSAPLAGGLSYQETQYF
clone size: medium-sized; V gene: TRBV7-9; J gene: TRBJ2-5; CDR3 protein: CASSLVYQETQYF
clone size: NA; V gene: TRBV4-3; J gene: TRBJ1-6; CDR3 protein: CASSQEGDNSPLHF
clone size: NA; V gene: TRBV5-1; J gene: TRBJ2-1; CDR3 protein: CASRGSYNEQFF
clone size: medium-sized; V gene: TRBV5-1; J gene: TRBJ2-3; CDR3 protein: CASSLGQGADTQYF
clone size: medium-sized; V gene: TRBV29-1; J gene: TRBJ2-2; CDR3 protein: CSLKEDNTGELFF
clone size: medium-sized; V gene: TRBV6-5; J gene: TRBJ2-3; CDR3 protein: CASSPGGLSTDTQYF
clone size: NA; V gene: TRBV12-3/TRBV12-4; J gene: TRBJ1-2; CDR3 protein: CASSFNTYGYTF
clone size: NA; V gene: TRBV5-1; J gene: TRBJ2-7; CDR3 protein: CASSLYHEQYF
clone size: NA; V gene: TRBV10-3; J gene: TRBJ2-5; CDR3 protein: CAISEMRQETQYF
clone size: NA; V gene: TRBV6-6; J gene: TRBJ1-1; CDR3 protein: CASSYLDGGNTEAFF
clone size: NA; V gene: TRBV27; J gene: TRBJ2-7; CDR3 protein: CASSWTVSHEQYF
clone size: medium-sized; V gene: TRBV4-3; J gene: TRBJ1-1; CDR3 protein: CASSHLLRGPNTEAFF
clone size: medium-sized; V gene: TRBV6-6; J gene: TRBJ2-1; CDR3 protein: CASSRAGTSGGNEQFF
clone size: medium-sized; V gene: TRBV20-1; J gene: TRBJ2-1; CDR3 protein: CSASSWRESSYNEQFF
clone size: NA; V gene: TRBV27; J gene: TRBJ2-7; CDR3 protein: CASTGQGALEQYF
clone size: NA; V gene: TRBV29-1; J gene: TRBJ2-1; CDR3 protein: CSAAPRLRSYNEQFF
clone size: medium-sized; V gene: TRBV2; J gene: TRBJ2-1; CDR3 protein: CASSESQGPYNEQFF
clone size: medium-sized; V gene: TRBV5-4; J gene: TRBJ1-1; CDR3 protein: CAQRDGAHTEAFF
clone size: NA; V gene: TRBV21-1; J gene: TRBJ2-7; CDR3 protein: CASSDLRTGGSYEQYF
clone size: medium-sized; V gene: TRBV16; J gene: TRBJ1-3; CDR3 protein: CASSRQPDSGNTIYF
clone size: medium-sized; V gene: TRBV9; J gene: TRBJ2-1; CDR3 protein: CASSVTGNEQFF
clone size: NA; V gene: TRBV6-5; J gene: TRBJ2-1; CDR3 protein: CASRSRDSLWGEQFF
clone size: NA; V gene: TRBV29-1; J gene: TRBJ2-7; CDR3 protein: CSVEGQQGTGTGGYEQYF
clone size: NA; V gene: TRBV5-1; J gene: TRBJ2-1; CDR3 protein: CASSFLGDNEQFF
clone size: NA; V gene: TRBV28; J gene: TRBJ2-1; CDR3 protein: CASSSGTSGKYEQFF
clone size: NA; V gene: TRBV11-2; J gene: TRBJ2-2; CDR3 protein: CASSQRGAGELFF
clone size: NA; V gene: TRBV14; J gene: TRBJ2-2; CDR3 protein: CASSQVGTGELFF
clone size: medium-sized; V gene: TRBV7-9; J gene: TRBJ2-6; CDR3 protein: CASSLINSKGARSSGANVLTF
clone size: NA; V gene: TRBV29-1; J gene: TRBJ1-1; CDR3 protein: CSVPWKGSTEAFF
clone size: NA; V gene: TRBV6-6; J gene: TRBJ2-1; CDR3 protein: CASSYSLAVYNEQFF
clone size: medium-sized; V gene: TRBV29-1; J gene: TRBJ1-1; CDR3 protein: CSVEAQNTEAFF
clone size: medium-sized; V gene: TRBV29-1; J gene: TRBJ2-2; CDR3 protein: CSVSRPGTGELFF
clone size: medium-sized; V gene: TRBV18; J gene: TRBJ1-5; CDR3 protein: CASSPHPWEANQPQHF